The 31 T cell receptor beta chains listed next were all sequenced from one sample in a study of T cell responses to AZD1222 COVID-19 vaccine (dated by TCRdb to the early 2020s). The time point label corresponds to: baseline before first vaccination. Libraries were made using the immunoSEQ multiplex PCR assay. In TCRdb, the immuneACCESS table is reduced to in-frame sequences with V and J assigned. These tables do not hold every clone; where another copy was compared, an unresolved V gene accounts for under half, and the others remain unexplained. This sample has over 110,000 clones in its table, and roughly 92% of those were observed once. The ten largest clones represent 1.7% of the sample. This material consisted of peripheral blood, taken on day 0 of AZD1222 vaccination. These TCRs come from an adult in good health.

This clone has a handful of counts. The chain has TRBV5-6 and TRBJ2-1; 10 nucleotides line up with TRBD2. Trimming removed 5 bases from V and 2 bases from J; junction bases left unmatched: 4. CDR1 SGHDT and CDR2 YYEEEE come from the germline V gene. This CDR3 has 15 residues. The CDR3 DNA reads TGTGCCAGCAGGCTAGCGGGAGAGGCCTACAATGAGCAGTTCTTC. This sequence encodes CASRLAGEAYNEQFF.

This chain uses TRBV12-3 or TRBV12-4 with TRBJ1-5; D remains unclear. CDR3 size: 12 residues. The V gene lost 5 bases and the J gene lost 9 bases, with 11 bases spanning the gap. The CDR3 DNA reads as TGTGCCAGCAGTAAAACGCTGGGGCCCCAGCATTTT. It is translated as CASSKTLGPQHF.

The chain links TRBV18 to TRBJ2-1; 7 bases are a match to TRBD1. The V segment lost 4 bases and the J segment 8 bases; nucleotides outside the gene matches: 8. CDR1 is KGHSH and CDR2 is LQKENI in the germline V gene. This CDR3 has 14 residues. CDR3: CASSLTGYKDEQFF. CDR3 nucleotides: TGTGCCAGCTCACTGACAGGGTATAAGGATGAGCAGTTCTTC.

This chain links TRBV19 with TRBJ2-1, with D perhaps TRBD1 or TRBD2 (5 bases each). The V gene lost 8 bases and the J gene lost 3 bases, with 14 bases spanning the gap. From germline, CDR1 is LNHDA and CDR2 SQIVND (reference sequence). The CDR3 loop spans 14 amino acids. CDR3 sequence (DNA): TGTGCCAGTTGTCGGGACGGAGTCTACAATGAGCAGTTCTTC. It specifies CASCRDGVYNEQFF. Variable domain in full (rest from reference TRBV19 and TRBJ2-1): DGGITQSPKYLFRKEGQNVTLSCEQNLNHDAMYWYRQDPGQGLRLIYYSQIVNDFQKGDIAEGYSVSREKKESFPLTVTSAQKNPTAFYLCASCRDGVYNEQFFGPGTRLTVL.

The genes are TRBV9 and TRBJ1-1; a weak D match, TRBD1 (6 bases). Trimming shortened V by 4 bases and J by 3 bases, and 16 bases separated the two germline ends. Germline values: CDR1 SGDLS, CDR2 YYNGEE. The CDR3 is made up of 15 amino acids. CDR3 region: CASSPTPGADTEAFF. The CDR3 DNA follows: TGTGCCAGCAGCCCAACCCCAGGGGCGGACACTGAAGCTTTCTTT.

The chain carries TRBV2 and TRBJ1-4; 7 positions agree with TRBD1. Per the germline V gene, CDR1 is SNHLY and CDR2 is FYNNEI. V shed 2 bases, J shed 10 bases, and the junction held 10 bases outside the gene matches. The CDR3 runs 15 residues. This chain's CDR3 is CASSELREGGVKLFF. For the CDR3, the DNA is TGTGCCAGCAGTGAACTGAGGGAAGGGGGCGTAAAACTGTTTTTT.

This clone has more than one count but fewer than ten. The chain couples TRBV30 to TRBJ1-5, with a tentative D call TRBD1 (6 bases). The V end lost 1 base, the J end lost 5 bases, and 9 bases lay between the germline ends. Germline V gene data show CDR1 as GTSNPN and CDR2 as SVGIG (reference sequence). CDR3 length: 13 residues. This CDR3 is CAWSEGDYQPQHF. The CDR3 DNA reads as TGTGCCTGGAGTGAGGGGGATTATCAGCCCCAGCATTTT.

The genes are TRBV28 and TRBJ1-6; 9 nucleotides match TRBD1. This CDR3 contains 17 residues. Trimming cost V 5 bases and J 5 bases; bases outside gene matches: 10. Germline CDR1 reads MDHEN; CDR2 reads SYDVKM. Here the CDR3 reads CASSVTGGAKNNSPLHF. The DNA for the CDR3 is TGTGCCAGCAGTGTAACAGGGGGCGCAAAGAATAATTCACCCCTCCACTTT. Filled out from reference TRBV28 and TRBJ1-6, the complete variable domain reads DVKVTQSSRYLVKRTGEKVFLECVQDMDHENMFWYRQDPGLGLRLIYFSYDVKMKEKGDIPEGYSVSREKKERFSLILESASTNQTSMYLCASSVTGGAKNNSPLHFGNGTRLTVT.

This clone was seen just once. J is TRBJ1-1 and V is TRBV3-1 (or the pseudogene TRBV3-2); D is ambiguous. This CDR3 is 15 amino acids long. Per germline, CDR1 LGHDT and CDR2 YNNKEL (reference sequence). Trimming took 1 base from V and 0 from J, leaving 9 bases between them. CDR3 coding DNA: TGTGCCAGCAGCCAAGGTGTGGCAGTGAACACTGAAGCTTTCTTT. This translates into CASSQGVAVNTEAFF.

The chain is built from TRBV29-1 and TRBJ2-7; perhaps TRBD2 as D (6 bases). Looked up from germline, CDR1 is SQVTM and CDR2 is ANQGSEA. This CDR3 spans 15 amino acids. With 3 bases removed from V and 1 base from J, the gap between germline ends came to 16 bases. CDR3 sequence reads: CSVEGGTDVSYEQYF. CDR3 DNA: TGCAGCGTTGAGGGAGGAACAGACGTATCCTACGAGCAGTACTTC.

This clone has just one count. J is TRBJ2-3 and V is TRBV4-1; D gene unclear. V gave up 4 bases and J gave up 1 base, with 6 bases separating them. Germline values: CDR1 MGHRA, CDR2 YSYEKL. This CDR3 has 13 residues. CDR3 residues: CASSPMGTDTQYF. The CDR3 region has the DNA TGCGCCAGCAGCCCAATGGGCACAGATACGCAGTATTTT.

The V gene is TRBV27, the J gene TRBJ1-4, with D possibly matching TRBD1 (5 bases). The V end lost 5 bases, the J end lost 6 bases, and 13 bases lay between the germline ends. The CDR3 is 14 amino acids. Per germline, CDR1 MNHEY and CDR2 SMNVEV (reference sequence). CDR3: CASSPVEGYEKLFF. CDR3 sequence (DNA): TGTGCCAGCAGTCCCGTGGAGGGGTATGAAAAACTGTTTTTT.

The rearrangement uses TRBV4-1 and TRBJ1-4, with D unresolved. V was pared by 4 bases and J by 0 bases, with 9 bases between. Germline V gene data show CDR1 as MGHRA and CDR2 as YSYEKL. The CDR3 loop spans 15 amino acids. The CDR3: CASSRDTATNEKLFF. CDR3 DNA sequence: TGCGCCAGCAGCCGTGACACTGCAACTAATGAAAAACTGTTTTTT.

CDR3 in amino acids: CASSLRQYNSPLHF. The CDR3 DNA reads as TGTGCCAGCAGTTTAAGACAGTATAATTCACCCCTCCACTTT. The rearrangement links TRBV28 to TRBJ1-6; TRBD1 is a possible D gene (5 bases). The germline gives CDR1 MDHEN, CDR2 SYDVKM. V dropped 2 bases and J dropped 4 bases, with 6 bases sitting between them. The CDR3 has 14 residues.

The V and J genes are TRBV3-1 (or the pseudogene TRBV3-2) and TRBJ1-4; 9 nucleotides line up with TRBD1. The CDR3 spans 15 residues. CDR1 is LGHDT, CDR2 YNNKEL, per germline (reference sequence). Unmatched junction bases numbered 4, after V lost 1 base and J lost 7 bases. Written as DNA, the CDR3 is TGTGCCAGCAGCCAAGCGGGACAGGGTTCTGAAAAACTGTTTTTT. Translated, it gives CASSQAGQGSEKLFF.

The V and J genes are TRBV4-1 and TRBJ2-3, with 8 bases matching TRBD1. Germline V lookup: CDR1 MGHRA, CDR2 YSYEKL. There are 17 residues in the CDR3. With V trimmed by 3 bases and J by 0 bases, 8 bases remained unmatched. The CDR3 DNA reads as TGCGCCAGCAGCCACCCCGTACGACAGGGGAGCACAGATACGCAGTATTTT. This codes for CASSHPVRQGSTDTQYF.

The DNA for the CDR3 is TGCGCCAGCAGCGAGGGACAGTGGGGCATTCAGTACTTC. Amino acids: CASSEGQWGIQYF. V is TRBV5-1 and J is TRBJ2-4; the match to TRBD1 covers 7 bases. The CDR3 has 13 amino acids. With 4 bases clipped from V and 9 bases from J, the junction kept 7 bases outside the gene matches. Germline lookup yields CDR1 SGHRS and CDR2 YFSETQ.

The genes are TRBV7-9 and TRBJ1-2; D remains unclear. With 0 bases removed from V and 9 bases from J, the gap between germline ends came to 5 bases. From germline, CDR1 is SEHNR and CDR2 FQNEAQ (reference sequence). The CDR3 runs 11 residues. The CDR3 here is CASSLAGSYTF. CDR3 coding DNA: TGTGCCAGCAGCTTAGCCGGTAGCTACACCTTC.

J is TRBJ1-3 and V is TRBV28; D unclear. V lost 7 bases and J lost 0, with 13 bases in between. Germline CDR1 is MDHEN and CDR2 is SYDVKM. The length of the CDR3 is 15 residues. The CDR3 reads CASTEIGPSGNTIYF. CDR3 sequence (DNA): TGTGCCAGCACCGAAATTGGCCCCTCTGGAAACACCATATATTTT.

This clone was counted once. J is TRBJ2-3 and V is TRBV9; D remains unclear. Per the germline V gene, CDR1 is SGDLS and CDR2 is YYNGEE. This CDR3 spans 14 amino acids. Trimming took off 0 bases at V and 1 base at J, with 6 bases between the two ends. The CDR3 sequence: CASSVVYGTDTQYF. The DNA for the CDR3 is TGTGCCAGCAGCGTAGTATACGGCACAGATACGCAGTATTTT.

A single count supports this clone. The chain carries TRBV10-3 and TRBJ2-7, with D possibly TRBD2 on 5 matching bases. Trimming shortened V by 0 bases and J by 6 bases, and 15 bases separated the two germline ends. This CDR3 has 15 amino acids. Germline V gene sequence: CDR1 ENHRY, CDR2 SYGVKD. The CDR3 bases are TGTGCCATCAGTGAGTCGAAAGAGGGTCCGGGCGAGCAGTACTTC. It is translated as CAISESKEGPGEQYF.

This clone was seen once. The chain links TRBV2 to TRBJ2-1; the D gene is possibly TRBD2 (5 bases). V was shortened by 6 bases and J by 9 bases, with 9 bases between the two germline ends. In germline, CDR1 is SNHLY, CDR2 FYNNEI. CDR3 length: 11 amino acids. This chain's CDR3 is CASRPTTEQFF. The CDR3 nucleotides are TGTGCCAGCAGGCCGACTACTGAGCAGTTCTTC.

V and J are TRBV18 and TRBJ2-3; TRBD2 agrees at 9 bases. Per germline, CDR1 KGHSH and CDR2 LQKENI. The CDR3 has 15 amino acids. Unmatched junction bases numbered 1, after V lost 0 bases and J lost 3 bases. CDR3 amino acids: CASSPPSGRTDTQYF. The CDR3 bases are TGTGCCAGCTCACCACCTAGCGGGAGAACAGATACGCAGTATTTT.

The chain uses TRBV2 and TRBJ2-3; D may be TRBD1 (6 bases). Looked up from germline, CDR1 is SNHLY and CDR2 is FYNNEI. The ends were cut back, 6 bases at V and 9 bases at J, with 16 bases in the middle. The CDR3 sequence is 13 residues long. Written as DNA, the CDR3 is TGTGCCAGCAGCTGGACCTCCAGGGGAACGCAGTATTTT. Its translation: CASSWTSRGTQYF.

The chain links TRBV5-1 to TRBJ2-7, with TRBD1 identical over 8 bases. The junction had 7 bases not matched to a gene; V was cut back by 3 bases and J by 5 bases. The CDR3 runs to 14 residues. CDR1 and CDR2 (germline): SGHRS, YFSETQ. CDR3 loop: CASSSGQGVNEQYF. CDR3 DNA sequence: TGCGCCAGCAGCTCCGGACAGGGTGTAAACGAGCAGTACTTC.

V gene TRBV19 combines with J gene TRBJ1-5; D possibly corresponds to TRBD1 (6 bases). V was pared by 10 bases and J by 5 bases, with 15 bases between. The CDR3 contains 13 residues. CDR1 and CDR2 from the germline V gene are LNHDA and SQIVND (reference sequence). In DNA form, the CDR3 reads TGTGCCACCCGTGGACAGCTTTATCAGCCCCAGCATTTT. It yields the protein CATRGQLYQPQHF.

CDR3 sequence reads: CASSVVAGGGDTQYF. DNA of the CDR3: TGTGCCAGCAGCGTAGTAGCGGGAGGAGGGGATACGCAGTATTTT. The chain is built from TRBV9 and TRBJ2-3, with 10 nucleotides matching TRBD2. The CDR3 has 15 residues. Germline assignment: CDR1 SGDLS and CDR2 YYNGEE. Trimming removed 0 bases from V and 6 bases from J; junction bases left unmatched: 4. The full variable domain, in which reference TRBV9 and TRBJ2-3 provide the parts outside the CDR3, is DSGVTQTPKHLITATGQRVTLRCSPRSGDLSVYWYQQSLDQGLQFLIQYYNGEERAKGNILERFSAQQFPDLHSELNLSSLELGDSALYFCASSVVAGGGDTQYFGPGTRLTVL.

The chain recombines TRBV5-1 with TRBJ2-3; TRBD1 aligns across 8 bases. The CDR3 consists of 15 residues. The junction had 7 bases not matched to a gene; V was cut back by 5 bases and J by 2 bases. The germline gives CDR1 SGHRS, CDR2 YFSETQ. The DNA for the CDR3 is TGCGCCAGCAGTCTTGGGACAGGCTTCACAGATACGCAGTATTTT. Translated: CASSLGTGFTDTQYF.

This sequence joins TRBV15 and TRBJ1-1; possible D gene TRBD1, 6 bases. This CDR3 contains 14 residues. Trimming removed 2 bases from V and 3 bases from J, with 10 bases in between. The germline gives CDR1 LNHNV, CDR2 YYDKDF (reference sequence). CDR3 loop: CATSRRTADTEAFF. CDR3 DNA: TGTGCCACCAGCAGACGGACAGCAGACACTGAAGCTTTCTTT.

CDR3 in DNA: TGTGCCAGCAGTGCGGGGCTGCTCGTGGATGAGCAGTTCTTC. It yields the protein CASSAGLLVDEQFF. The rearrangement uses TRBV9 and TRBJ2-1; tentatively, D is TRBD2 (6 bases). Trimming cost V 5 bases and J 8 bases, with 17 bases left between them. The length of the CDR3 is 14 residues. Germline V gene data show CDR1 as SGDLS and CDR2 as YYNGEE.

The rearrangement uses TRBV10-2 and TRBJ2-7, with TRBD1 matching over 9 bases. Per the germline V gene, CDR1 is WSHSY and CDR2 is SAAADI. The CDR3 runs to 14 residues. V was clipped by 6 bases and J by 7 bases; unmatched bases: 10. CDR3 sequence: CASRSGTGMLEQYF. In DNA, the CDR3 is TGCGCCAGCAGATCCGGGACAGGGATGTTGGAGCAGTACTTC.